The next 25 T cell receptor beta chains were all read from a single sample in a study of T cells in Graves' hyperthyroidism and ophthalmopathy. RNA transcripts provided the source from which TCR beta CDR3 regions were amplified. An initial round of RT-PCR targeting the TCR CDR3 relied on the HTBI primer set. TCRdb processed the multiplex PCR reads anew with MiXCR; each CDR3 protein has one entry. The sample includes about 200,000 distinct CDR3 sequences, 17% of them seen just once. Material: blood. These receptors originate from a woman between 45 and 60 years old with Graves' hyperthyroidism.

This clonotype was observed at least ten times. The chain uses TRBV7-2 and TRBJ1-5; no firm D call. Trimming shortened V by 3 bases and J by 3 bases, and 9 bases separated the two germline ends. CDR1 SGHTA and CDR2 FQGNSA come from the germline V gene. The CDR3 has 14 residues. The CDR3 DNA sequence: TGTGCCAGCAGCTTCGGACGGAACAATCAGCCCCAGCATTTT. This sequence encodes CASSFGRNNQPQHF.

V and J are TRBV5-1 and TRBJ2-5; perhaps TRBD2 as D (6 bases). The CDR3 runs to 15 residues. The germline V gene has CDR1 SGHRS and CDR2 YFSETQ. V lost 0 bases, J lost 3 bases, and 12 bases lay in between. Written as DNA, the CDR3 is TGCGCCAGCAGCTTGGTTGGCGGGACCAAAGAGACCCAGTACTTC. Protein product: CASSLVGGTKETQYF.

This clonotype turned up a few times. The rearrangement links TRBV11-2 to TRBJ2-6; D not certain. The CDR3 is made up of 17 amino acids. V dropped 3 bases and J dropped 0 bases, with 12 bases sitting between them. Germline CDR1 and CDR2: SGHAT and FQNNGV. Written as DNA, the CDR3 is TGTGCCAGCAGCTTCCTAACCGACCTCTCTGGGGCCAACGTCCTGACTTTC. It yields the protein CASSFLTDLSGANVLTF.

This clonotype was seen many times. The chain employs TRBV7-3 and TRBJ2-7, with D perhaps TRBD2 (6 bases). This CDR3 spans 14 amino acids. With 2 bases removed from V and 4 bases from J, the gap between germline ends came to 12 bases. CDR1 and CDR2 (germline): SGHTA, FQGTGA. For the CDR3, the DNA is TGTGCCAGCAGCTTAGTGGCTAGCGATTACGAGCAGTACTTC. Its protein is CASSLVASDYEQYF.

The V call is TRBV18, the J call TRBJ2-7; 7 nucleotides align to TRBD2. Germline CDR1 reads KGHSH; CDR2 reads LQKENI. V trimming: 6 bases; J trimming: 0 bases; junction bases outside the gene matches: 11. The CDR3 is made up of 16 amino acids. CDR3 sequence (DNA): TGTGCCAGCTCCCCAGCGGGGACCCCGAACTCCTACGAGCAGTACTTC. This gives the protein CASSPAGTPNSYEQYF.

This clonotype was seen ten or more times. The V gene is TRBV7-9, the J gene TRBJ1-5; TRBD1 is a possible D gene (5 bases). V was pared by 2 bases and J by 6 bases, with 11 bases between. This CDR3 spans 14 amino acids. CDR1 is SEHNR and CDR2 is FQNEAQ in the germline V gene (reference sequence). The CDR3 sequence is CASSLNGGGQPQHF. CDR3 in DNA: TGTGCCAGCAGCTTAAACGGGGGTGGTCAGCCCCAGCATTTT.

In this sample, this clonotype turned up a few times. A read error may be the cause here, since a much bigger clone is one base away. Here the CDR3 omits its conserved ending phenylalanine or tryptophan, so a read error is the likely source. V is TRBV6-1 and J is TRBJ2-5; the match to TRBD1 covers 11 bases. From germline, CDR1 is MNHNS and CDR2 SASEGT. This CDR3 spans 14 amino acids. J lost 5 bases, V lost 6 bases, and 5 bases had no gene match. This chain's CDR3 is CASRMDRGPETQYL. In DNA form, the CDR3 reads TGTGCCAGCAGAATGGACAGGGGGCCGGAGACCCAGTACCTC.

This clonotype was picked up many times. This sequence joins TRBV5-6 and TRBJ2-3; 10 bases agree with TRBD2. V shed 3 bases, J shed 3 bases, and the junction held 4 bases outside the gene matches. The V gene's germline CDR1 is SGHDT and CDR2 YYEEEE. The CDR3 sequence is 15 residues long. CDR3 in DNA: TGTGCCAGCAGCTCAGAAGCGGGAGGGACAGATACGCAGTATTTT. Protein sequence: CASSSEAGGTDTQYF. The variable domain in full, with the rest retrieved from reference TRBV5-6 and TRBJ2-3, is DAGVTQSPTHLIKTRGQQVTLRCSPKSGHDTVSWYQQALGQGPQFIFQYYEEEERQRGNFPDRFSGHQFPNYSSELNVNALLLGDSALYLCASSSEAGGTDTQYFGPGTRLTVL.

This clonotype has ten or more counts. This chain links TRBV5-6 with TRBJ1-2; D call uncertain. Germline V gives CDR1 SGHDT, CDR2 YYEEEE. The V and J ends lost 2 bases and 4 bases respectively, with 15 bases between them. The CDR3 is 15 residues long. CDR3 sequence (DNA): TGTGCCAGCAGCTTTCTAGGCGCAGGCTTCTATGGCTACACCTTC. Translated: CASSFLGAGFYGYTF.

This clonotype was seen a few times. The rearrangement links TRBV5-1 to TRBJ2-7, with a possible D match to TRBD2 (6 bases). The CDR3 covers 15 residues. Trimming cost V 1 base and J 3 bases, with 14 bases left between them. Germline loops: CDR1 SGHRS, CDR2 YFSETQ. The CDR3 here is CASSLIRGLFYEQYF. In DNA form, the CDR3 reads TGCGCCAGCAGCTTGATTCGGGGACTGTTCTACGAGCAGTACTTC.

The genes are TRBV18 and TRBJ1-5; TRBD1 aligns across 8 bases. Germline CDR1 and CDR2: KGHSH and LQKENI. With V trimmed by 4 bases and J by 0 bases, 8 bases remained unmatched. The CDR3 extends over 17 amino acids. The CDR3 DNA is TGTGCCAGCTCACGAGAAGGGACAGGTTTTAGCAATCAGCCCCAGCATTTT. Its translation: CASSREGTGFSNQPQHF.

This clonotype was found many times. The J gene is TRBJ1-2, the V gene TRBV11-2, with TRBD1 as a possible D gene (5 bases). V dropped 5 bases and J dropped 1 base, with 8 bases sitting between them. Germline CDR1 reads SGHAT; CDR2 reads FQNNGV. The CDR3 length is 13 residues. The CDR3 nucleotides are TGTGCCAGCAGCCCCGACAGTAACTATGGCTACACCTTC. Translating gives CASSPDSNYGYTF.

This clonotype appeared a few times. The chain is built from TRBV24-1 and TRBJ2-1, with 9 bases matching TRBD1. Germline loops: CDR1 KGHDR, CDR2 SFDVKD. The junction had 6 bases not matched to a gene; V was cut back by 1 base and J by 3 bases. CDR3 size: 17 residues. CDR3 loop: CATSDFGGTGNYNEQFF. CDR3 bases: TGTGCCACCAGTGATTTTGGAGGGACAGGGAACTACAATGAGCAGTTCTTC.

There are many counts of this clonotype. The chain recombines TRBV20-1 with TRBJ2-2, with D perhaps TRBD2 (5 bases). The CDR3 has 14 amino acids. Germline CDR1 is DFQATT and CDR2 is SNEGSKA (reference sequence). V lost 6 bases to trimming and J lost 2 bases, with 13 bases between them. CDR3 DNA sequence: TGCAGTGCAACCCCGGACTCAAACACCGGGGAGCTGTTTTTT. Residues: CSATPDSNTGELFF.

The J gene is TRBJ2-7, the V gene TRBV6-1, with 11 bases that match TRBD2. The CDR3 covers 15 residues. With 6 bases clipped from V and 3 bases from J, the junction kept 7 bases outside the gene matches. Germline loops: CDR1 MNHNS, CDR2 SASEGT. For the CDR3, the DNA is TGTGCCAGCAGGCTGGGACTAGCGGATCACTACGAGCAGTACTTC. Its protein product is CASRLGLADHYEQYF.

This clonotype was detected ten times or more. This chain joins TRBV29-1 and TRBJ2-5; D gene unclear. Germline lookup yields CDR1 SQVTM and CDR2 ANQGSEA. The V end was cut by 4 bases, the J end by 0 bases, with 15 bases between. The length of the CDR3 is 15 residues. This CDR3 reads CSVVGFWRHQETQYF. For the CDR3, the DNA is TGCAGCGTTGTGGGGTTTTGGCGGCACCAAGAGACCCAGTACTTC. The entire variable domain, with the rest obtained from reference TRBV29-1 and TRBJ2-5, is as follows: SAVISQKPSRDICQRGTSLTIQCQVDSQVTMMFWYRQQPGQSLTLIATANQGSEATYESGFVIDKFPISRPNLTFSTLTVSNMSPEDSSIYLCSVVGFWRHQETQYFGPGTRLLVL.

This clonotype was counted at least ten times. The rearrangement links TRBV27 to TRBJ2-2; perhaps TRBD1 as D (6 bases). CDR3 length: 15 amino acids. The ends were cut back, 11 bases at V and 3 bases at J, with 19 bases in the middle. Germline CDR1 and CDR2: MNHEY and SMNVEV (reference sequence). CDR3 loop: CAVNGWDKDTGELFF. In DNA form, the CDR3 reads TGTGCCGTTAATGGGTGGGACAAGGACACCGGGGAGCTGTTTTTT.

In its sample, this clonotype was seen a few times. The V and J genes are TRBV5-1 and TRBJ1-1; 7 bases line up with TRBD1. The CDR3 runs 14 residues. Germline V gives CDR1 SGHRS, CDR2 YFSETQ. V was clipped by 4 bases and J by 0 bases; unmatched bases: 3. This CDR3 is CASSRGRVNTEAFF. The CDR3 DNA reads as TGCGCCAGCAGCAGGGGGCGGGTGAACACTGAAGCTTTCTTT.

This clonotype was seen repeatedly, ten times or more. Written as DNA, the CDR3 is TGCGCCAGCAGCCTGGTCGGGCAGACGAACACTGAAGCTTTCTTT. Translated, it gives CASSLVGQTNTEAFF. The chain employs TRBV5-1 and TRBJ1-1, with no clear D. Germline CDR1 reads SGHRS; CDR2 reads YFSETQ. CDR3 size: 15 residues. Trimming shortened V by 4 bases and J by 1 base, and 14 bases separated the two germline ends.

This sequence joins TRBV30 and TRBJ2-3; 8 bases fit TRBD1. The germline V gene encodes CDR1 GTSNPN and CDR2 SVGIG (reference sequence). This CDR3 spans 15 amino acids. The V and J ends lost 0 bases and 2 bases, in that order; junction bases with no gene match: 4. The CDR3 loop is CAWSVLDRDTDTQYF. The CDR3 DNA reads as TGTGCCTGGAGTGTTTTGGACAGGGACACAGATACGCAGTATTTT.

This clonotype came up many times. The chain has TRBV13 and TRBJ2-1, with 14 bases that match TRBD2. With 9 bases clipped from V and 7 bases from J, the junction kept 5 bases outside the gene matches. CDR1 and CDR2 (germline): PRHDT, FYEKMQ (reference sequence). This CDR3 has 14 amino acids. In DNA, the CDR3 is TGTGCCAGTAGGACTAGCGGGAGGAGAAATGAGCAGTTCTTC. It encodes CASRTSGRRNEQFF. Full variable domain (outside the CDR3, taken from reference TRBV13 and TRBJ2-1): AAGVIQSPRHLIKEKRETATLKCYPIPRHDTVYWYQQGPGQDPQFLISFYEKMQSDKGSIPDRFSAQQFSDYHSELNMSSLELGDSALYFCASRTSGRRNEQFFGPGTRLTVL.

This clonotype was seen only a few times. The chain joins TRBV7-9 to TRBJ2-2; D gene unclear. Per the germline V gene, CDR1 is SEHNR and CDR2 is FQNEAQ (reference sequence). This CDR3 has 15 amino acids. V shed 1 base and J shed 0 bases, with 6 bases lying between them. CDR3 in DNA: TGTGCCAGCAGCTTAGTACTAACGAACACCGGGGAGCTGTTTTTT. Protein sequence: CASSLVLTNTGELFF.

The chain is built from TRBV11-2 and TRBJ2-1; D gene ambiguous. The germline V and J ends were trimmed by 5 bases and 0 bases, with 23 bases remaining between them. The V gene's germline CDR1 is SGHAT and CDR2 FQNNGV. The CDR3 totals 19 residues. This chain's CDR3 is CASSTSRASGPSSYNEQFF. The CDR3 DNA sequence: TGTGCCAGCAGCACCTCGCGTGCTAGTGGCCCCAGCTCCTACAATGAGCAGTTCTTC. The whole variable domain, remainder taken from reference TRBV11-2 and TRBJ2-1, is EAGVAQSPRYKIIEKRQSVAFWCNPISGHATLYWYQQILGQGPKLLIQFQNNGVVDDSQLPKDRFSAERLKGVDSTLKIQPAKLEDSAVYLCASSTSRASGPSSYNEQFFGPGTRLTVL.

This clonotype was found many times. The chain combines TRBV13 with TRBJ2-1; D remains ambiguous. Trimming removed 3 bases at V and 14 bases at J, with 14 bases between. Per the germline V gene, CDR1 is PRHDT and CDR2 is FYEKMQ (reference sequence). The CDR3 loop spans 12 amino acids. Written as DNA, the CDR3 is TGTGCCAGCAGCTTTAGTGTGTCGGTGAAGTTCTTC. It codes for CASSFSVSVKFF.

The chain couples TRBV20-1 to TRBJ1-1; D not resolved. This CDR3 contains 15 residues. Trimming took 5 bases from V and 1 from J, leaving 17 bases between them. From germline, CDR1 is DFQATT and CDR2 SNEGSKA (reference sequence). This CDR3 reads CSAFPLVPANTEAFF. The CDR3 DNA follows: TGCAGTGCTTTTCCTCTCGTCCCTGCGAACACTGAAGCTTTCTTT.